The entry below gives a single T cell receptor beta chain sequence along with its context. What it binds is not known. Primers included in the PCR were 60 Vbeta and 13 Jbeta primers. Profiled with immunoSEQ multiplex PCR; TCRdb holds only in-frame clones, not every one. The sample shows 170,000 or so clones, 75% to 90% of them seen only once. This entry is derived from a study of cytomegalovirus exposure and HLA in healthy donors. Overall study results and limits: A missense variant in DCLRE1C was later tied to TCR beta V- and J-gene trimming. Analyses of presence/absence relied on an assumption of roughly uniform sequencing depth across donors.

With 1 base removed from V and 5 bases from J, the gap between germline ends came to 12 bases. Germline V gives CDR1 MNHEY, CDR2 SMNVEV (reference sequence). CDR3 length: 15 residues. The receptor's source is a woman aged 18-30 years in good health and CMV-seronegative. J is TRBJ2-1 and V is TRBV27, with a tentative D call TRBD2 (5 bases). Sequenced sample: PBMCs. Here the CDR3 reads CASSLYAGRNNEQFF. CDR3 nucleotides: TGTGCCAGCAGTTTATATGCGGGTAGAAACAATGAGCAGTTCTTC.